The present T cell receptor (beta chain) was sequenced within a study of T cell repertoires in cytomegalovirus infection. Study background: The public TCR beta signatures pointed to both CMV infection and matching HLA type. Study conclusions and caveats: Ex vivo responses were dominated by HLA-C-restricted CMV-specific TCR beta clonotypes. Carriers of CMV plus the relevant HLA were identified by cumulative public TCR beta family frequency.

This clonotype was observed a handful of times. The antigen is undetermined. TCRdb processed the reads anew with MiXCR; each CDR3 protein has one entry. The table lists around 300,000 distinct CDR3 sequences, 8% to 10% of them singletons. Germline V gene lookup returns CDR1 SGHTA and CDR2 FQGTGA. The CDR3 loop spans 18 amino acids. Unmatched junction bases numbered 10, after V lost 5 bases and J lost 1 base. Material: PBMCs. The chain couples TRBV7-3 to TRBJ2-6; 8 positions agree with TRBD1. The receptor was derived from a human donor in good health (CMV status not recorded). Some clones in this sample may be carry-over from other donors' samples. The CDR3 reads CASSIQGARGSGANVLTF. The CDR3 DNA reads TGTGCCAGCAGCATCCAGGGGGCCCGCGGGTCTGGGGCCAACGTCCTGACTTTC.